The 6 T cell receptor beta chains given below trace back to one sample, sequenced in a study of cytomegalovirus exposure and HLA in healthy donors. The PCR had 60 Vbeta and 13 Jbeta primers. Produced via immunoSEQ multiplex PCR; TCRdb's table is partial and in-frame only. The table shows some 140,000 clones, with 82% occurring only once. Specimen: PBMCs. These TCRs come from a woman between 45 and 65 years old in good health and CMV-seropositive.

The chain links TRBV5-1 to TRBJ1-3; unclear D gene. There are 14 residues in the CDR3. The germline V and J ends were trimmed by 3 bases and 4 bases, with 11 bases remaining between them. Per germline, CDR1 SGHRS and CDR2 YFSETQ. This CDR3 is CASSSESGGNTIYF. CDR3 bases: TGCGCCAGCAGCTCCGAGTCGGGGGGAAACACCATATATTTT.

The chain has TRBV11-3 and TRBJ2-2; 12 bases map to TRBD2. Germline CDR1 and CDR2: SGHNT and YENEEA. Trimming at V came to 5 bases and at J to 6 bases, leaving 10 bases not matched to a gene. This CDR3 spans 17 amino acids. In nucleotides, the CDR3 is TGTGCCAGCAGCCTCACCCGACTAGCGGGAGCTCCCGGGGAGCTGTTTTTT. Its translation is CASSLTRLAGAPGELFF.

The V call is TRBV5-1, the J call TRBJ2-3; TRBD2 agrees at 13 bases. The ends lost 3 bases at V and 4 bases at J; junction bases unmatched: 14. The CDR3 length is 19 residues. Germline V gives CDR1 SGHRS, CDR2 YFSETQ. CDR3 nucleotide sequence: TGCGCCAGCAGCTATGGACTAGCGGGAGTAGGGGGGCAGGCAGATACGCAGTATTTT. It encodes CASSYGLAGVGGQADTQYF. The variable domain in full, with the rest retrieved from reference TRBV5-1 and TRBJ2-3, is KAGVTQTPRYLIKTRGQQVTLSCSPISGHRSVSWYQQTPGQGLQFLFEYFSETQRNKGNFPGRFSGRQFSNSRSEMNVSTLELGDSALYLCASSYGLAGVGGQADTQYFGPGTRLTVL.

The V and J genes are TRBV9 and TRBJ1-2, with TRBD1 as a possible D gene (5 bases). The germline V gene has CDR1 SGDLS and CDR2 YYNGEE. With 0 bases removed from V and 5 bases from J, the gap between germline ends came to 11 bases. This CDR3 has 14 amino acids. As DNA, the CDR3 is TGTGCCAGCAGCGTAGGGGGGGAAGCGTATGGCTACACCTTC. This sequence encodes CASSVGGEAYGYTF.

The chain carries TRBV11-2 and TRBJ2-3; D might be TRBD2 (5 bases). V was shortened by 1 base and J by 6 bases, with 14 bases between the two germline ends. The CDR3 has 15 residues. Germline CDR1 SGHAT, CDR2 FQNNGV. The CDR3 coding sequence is TGTGCCAGCAGCTTAGTACTACTGCAGCGGGATACGCAGTATTTT. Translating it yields CASSLVLLQRDTQYF.

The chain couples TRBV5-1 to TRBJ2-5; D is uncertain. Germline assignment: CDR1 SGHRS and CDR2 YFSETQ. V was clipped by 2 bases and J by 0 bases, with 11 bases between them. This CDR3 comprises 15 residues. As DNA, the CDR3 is TGCGCCAGCAGCTTTAACAAACAGTACCAAGAGACCCAGTACTTC. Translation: CASSFNKQYQETQYF.